What follows describes a single T cell receptor beta chain. There is no known antigen for this receptor. There are no base qualities to consult, and no much larger clone falls within one base. These data come from a study of a mutant IDH1 vaccine in newly diagnosed glioma (dated by TCRdb to 2020 to 2022). In terms of the full investigation: Patients received eight vaccinations in weeks 1, 3, 5, 7, 11, 15, 19 and 23, corresponding to visits V03 through V10. Vaccination started 4-6 weeks after radiotherapy alone, or was given together with temozolomide cycles in the groups whose treatment included chemotherapy. Of the approximately 30 treated patients, around 60% were male and about 40% were female, and the mean age was roughly 40 years. Before enrollment, most patients had been given radiochemotherapy with temozolomide as standard therapy, while the rest had received either radiotherapy alone or temozolomide alone. Peripheral blood was collected at six visits: V03 (baseline), V05, V07, V10, V12 and V13. Longitudinal TCRB deep sequencing was done for 25 treated patients, wherever samples were available for exploratory analyses.

What the authors observed across the whole study: Changes in the top peripheral T cell clonotypes picked up by TCRB sequencing did not appear to be linked to pseudoprogression. Immune responses induced by the vaccine were seen in 90% to 95% of patients across multiple MHC alleles. Availability determined which PBMC samples were chosen for TCRB deep sequencing. The authors noted that analyses of patient blood samples could not be reproduced because of sample limitations.

The sample's time point label, in plain terms: week 23, last vaccination. Every vaccine dose consisted of 300 ug of a 20-mer mutant IDH1 peptide in Montanide, administered subcutaneously together with topical imiquimod. The donors had newly diagnosed IDH1-mutant astrocytomas of WHO grade 3 or 4 that showed loss of nuclear ATRX. The samples were drawn from NOA16, a multicentre, single-arm, open-label phase I trial in Germany that tested a mutant IDH1 peptide vaccine in humans for the first time. Genomic DNA for TCRB sequencing was extracted from EDTA blood using the DNeasy Blood and Tissue Kit. V loses 6 bases, J loses 5 bases, and the germline ends lie 18 bases apart. The germline V gene specifies MRHNA as CDR1 and SNTAGT as CDR2. The CDR3 measures 15 amino acids from cysteine to phenylalanine. The only DNA kept is the CDR3, 45 bases in frame from the first base. Library construction relied on the immunoSEQ multiplex PCR assay. The hsTCRB Kit was used according to the manufacturer's protocol to amplify rearranged TCR beta chain sequences. TCRB libraries were sequenced on an Illumina MiSeq. From the authors' description of their analysis: The kit vendor's proprietary platform handled demultiplexing, trimming and gene mapping. Here the immuneACCESS table is served through TCRdb, limited to in-frame sequences with V and J called. Missing clones are a known gap in these copies; in checked studies unresolved V genes cover under half, and the rest lacks a known reason. V and J calls and clone size follow that table, whereas D and trimming were derived from the DNA. Present in this sample are roughly 43,000 clones, about 81% of which were seen just once. Together, the top ten hold about 2.2% of the sample.

Specimen: PBMCs, collected from a glioma patient whose treatment included an IDH1 peptide vaccine. The V and J segments used are TRBV6-4 and TRBJ2-3; the best D guess is TRBD2, with 7 bases matching. This TCR derives from a young woman with glioma. Some clones in this sample may be carry-over from other donors' samples. The DNA reads as follows: TGTGCCAGCAGCGTAGTGGCCGGGGGGCGAGATACGCAGTATTTT. This translates into CASSVVAGGRDTQYF.